These T cell receptor beta chains were read from a single sample in a study of blood T cell repertoires in COVID-19. Here immunoSEQ multiplex PCR was the method, and the copy in TCRdb shows in-frame clones only, minus some. The table lists a few hundred thousand clones, over 75% of them singletons. Sequenced input: PBMCs or T cells enriched from blood (not recorded which). Every receptor here comes from a young woman who had recovered from COVID-19. Both conserved end residues are part of each CDR3. A D gene is named only where the DNA matches it firmly. Expanded clones get a size class; other rows say once, few or many, or leave the size out.

J: TRBJ1-4
D: .
V: TRBV9
size: .
CDR3: CASSGTGMGREKLFF
DNA: TGTGCCAGCAGCGGTACAGGGATGGGAAGGGAAAAACTGTTTTTT

J: TRBJ1-1
D: .
V: TRBV2
size: .
CDR3: CASSLGEDTEAFF
DNA: TGTGCCAGCAGCCTAGGGGAGGACACTGAAGCTTTCTTT

J: TRBJ1-4
D: .
V: TRBV6-1
size: .
CDR3: CASSEGIGQTNEKLFF
DNA: TGTGCCAGCAGTGAAGGTATAGGACAGACTAATGAAAAACTGTTTTTT

J: TRBJ1-6
D: .
V: TRBV7-3
size: .
CDR3: CANRNSPLHF
DNA: TGTGCCAACCGGAATTCACCCCTCCACTTT

J: TRBJ2-7
D: .
V: TRBV20-1
size: .
CDR3: CSGQGIHEQYF
DNA: TGCAGTGGGCAGGGGATCCACGAGCAGTACTTC

J: TRBJ2-5
D: TRBD2
V: TRBV28
size: .
CDR3: CPYGTSGLQETQYF
DNA: TGTCCTTACGGGACTAGCGGCCTCCAAGAGACCCAGTACTTC

J: TRBJ2-2
D: TRBD1
V: TRBV9
size: .
CDR3: CASSRDRAGTGELFF
DNA: TGTGCCAGCAGCCGCGACAGGGCTGGGACCGGGGAGCTGTTTTTT

J: TRBJ1-5
D: .
V: TRBV27
size: .
CDR3: CASSLSARQYSNQSQHF
DNA: TGTGCCAGCAGTTTATCAGCCCGGCAATATAGCAATCAGTCCCAGCATTTT

J: TRBJ1-1
D: .
V: TRBV28
size: .
CDR3: CASSLQGEAFF
DNA: TGTGCCAGCAGTTTGCAGGGGGAAGCTTTCTTT

J: TRBJ2-5
D: TRBD2
V: TRBV5-4
size: .
CDR3: CASSARLAGKETQYF
DNA: TGTGCCAGCAGCGCAAGACTAGCGGGAAAAGAGACCCAGTACTTC

J: TRBJ2-1
D: .
V: TRBV10-2
size: once
CDR3: CASSSTGIQRENEQFF
DNA: TGCGCCAGCAGTTCCACCGGGATTCAGCGAGAGAATGAGCAGTTCTTC

J: TRBJ2-1
D: TRBD2
V: TRBV11-2
size: .
CDR3: CASSLGGAGAYYNEQFF
DNA: TGTGCCAGCAGCTTAGGAGGAGCGGGGGCCTACTACAATGAGCAGTTCTTC

J: TRBJ2-7
D: .
V: TRBV9
size: .
CDR3: CASSVDKMGLGEQYF
DNA: TGTGCCAGCAGCGTAGATAAAATGGGACTCGGTGAGCAGTACTTC

J: TRBJ1-2
D: TRBD1
V: TRBV10-3
size: .
CDR3: CAITDPQGTGSNYGYTF
DNA: TGTGCCATCACTGACCCTCAAGGGACAGGGTCTAACTATGGCTACACCTTC

J: TRBJ1-1
D: TRBD1
V: TRBV5-1
size: .
CDR3: CASSLLQGANTEAFF
DNA: TGCGCCAGCAGCTTGTTGCAGGGGGCGAACACTGAAGCTTTCTTT

J: TRBJ2-6
D: TRBD1
V: TRBV4-1
size: .
CDR3: CASSQLDRGSSGANVLTF
DNA: TGCGCCAGCAGCCAATTGGACAGGGGCTCCTCTGGGGCCAACGTCCTGACTTTC

J: TRBJ2-2
D: .
V: TRBV2
size: .
CDR3: CASSAPTSPEELFF
DNA: TGTGCCAGCAGCGCTCCTACTAGTCCGGAGGAGCTGTTTTTT